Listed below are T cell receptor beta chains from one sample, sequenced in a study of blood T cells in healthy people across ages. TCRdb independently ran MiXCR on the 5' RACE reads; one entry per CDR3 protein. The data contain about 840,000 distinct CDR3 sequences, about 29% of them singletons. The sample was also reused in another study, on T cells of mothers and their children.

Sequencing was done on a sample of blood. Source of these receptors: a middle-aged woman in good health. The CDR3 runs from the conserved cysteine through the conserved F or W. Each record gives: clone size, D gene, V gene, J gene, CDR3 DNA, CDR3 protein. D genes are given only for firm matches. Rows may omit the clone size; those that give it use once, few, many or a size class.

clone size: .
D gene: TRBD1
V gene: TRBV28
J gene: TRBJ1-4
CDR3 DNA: TGTGCCAGCAGGACAGACAGGGGTTTATGGGAAAAACTGTTTTTT
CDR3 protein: CASRTDRGLWEKLFF

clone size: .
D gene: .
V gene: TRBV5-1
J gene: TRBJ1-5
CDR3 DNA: TGCGCCAGCAGCCCACAGATAACCCAGGGTCAGCCCCAGCATTTT
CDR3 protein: CASSPQITQGQPQHF

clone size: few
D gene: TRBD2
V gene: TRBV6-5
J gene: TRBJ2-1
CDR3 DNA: TGTGCCAGCAGTTACCACAGTCGCGGGGGGGCCTACAATGAGCAGTTCTTC
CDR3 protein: CASSYHSRGGAYNEQFF

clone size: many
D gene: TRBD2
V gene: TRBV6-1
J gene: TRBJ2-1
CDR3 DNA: TGTGCCAGCAGTCGGACTAGCGGGGGGCGGAGCTCCTACAATGAGCAGTTCTTC
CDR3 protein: CASSRTSGGRSSYNEQFF

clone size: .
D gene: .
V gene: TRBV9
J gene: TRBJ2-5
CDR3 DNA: TGTGCCAGCAGCGTAGCGGTCAGCCTCCAAGAGACCCAGTACTTC
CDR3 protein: CASSVAVSLQETQYF

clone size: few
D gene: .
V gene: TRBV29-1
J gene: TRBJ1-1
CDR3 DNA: TGCGGCGCCGACGGACAGATGAACACTGAAGCTTTCTTT
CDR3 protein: CGADGQMNTEAFF

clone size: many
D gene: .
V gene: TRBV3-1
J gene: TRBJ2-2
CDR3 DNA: TGTGCCAGCAGCCGCGGACGGAACACCGGGGAGCTGTTTTTT
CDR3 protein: CASSRGRNTGELFF

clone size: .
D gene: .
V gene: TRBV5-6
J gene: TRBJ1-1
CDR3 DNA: TGTGCCAGCAGCTTGGCCAATGCACCTGAAGCTTTCTTT
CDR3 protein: CASSLANAPEAFF

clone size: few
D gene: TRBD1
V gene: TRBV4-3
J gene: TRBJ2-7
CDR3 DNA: TGCGCCAGCAGCCAAGGAACCGGGACAGGGAGCTACGAGCAGTACTTC
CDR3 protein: CASSQGTGTGSYEQYF

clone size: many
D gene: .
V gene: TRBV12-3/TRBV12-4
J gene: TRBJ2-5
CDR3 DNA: TGTGCCAGCAGTGACCAACAGGGCAGGGAGACCCAGTACTTC
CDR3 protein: CASSDQQGRETQYF

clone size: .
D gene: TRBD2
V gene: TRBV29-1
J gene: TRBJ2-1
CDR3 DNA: TGCAGCGTTGATACGACTAGCGTGCATGAGCAGTTCTTC
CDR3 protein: CSVDTTSVHEQFF

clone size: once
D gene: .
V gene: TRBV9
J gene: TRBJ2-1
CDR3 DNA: TGTGCCAGCAGCGGAGTTGCAGTGACCAATGAGCAGTTCTTC
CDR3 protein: CASSGVAVTNEQFF